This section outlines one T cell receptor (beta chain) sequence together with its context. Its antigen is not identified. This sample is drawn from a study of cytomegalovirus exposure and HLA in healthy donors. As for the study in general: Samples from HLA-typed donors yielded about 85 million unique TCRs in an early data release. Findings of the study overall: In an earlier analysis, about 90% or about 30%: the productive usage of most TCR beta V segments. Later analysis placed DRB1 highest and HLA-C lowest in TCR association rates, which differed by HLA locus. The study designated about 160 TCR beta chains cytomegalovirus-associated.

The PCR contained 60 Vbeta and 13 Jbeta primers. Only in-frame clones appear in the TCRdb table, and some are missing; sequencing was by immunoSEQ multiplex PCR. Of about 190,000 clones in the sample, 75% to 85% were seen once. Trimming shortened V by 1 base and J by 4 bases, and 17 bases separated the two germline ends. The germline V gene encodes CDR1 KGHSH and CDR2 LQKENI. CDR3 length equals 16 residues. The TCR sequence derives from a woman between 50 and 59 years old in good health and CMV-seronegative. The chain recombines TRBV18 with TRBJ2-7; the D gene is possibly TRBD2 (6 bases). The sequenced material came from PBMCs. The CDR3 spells CASSPLQGSGVYEQYF. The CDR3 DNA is TGTGCCAGCTCACCACTTCAGGGTAGCGGCGTTTACGAGCAGTACTTC.